This T cell receptor beta chain comes out of a study of T-cell memory formation after mild COVID-19. Study findings and constraints: That cross-reactive memory joined was suggested by some responding clones appearing in pre-infection memory.

Constant-segment primers were used for 5'RACE, and the resulting TCR alpha and TCR beta cDNA libraries carried sample barcodes and UMIs. Using its own MiXCR run on the 5' RACE reads, TCRdb lists one record per CDR3 protein. The table has about 110,000 distinct CDR3 sequences, over 10% seen once. As regards this clonotype: The antigen is not known.

The V end was cut by 0 bases, the J end by 4 bases, with 12 bases between. Germline V gives CDR1 LGHNA, CDR2 YSLEER. The CDR3 has 15 residues. What was sequenced was PBMCs or a T cell subset sorted from them (not recorded which). The TCR sequence derives from an adult woman who had mild COVID-19 (a few samples of this study predate the infection). Cell type and time point are not known. The chain uses TRBV4-3 and TRBJ1-2; tentative D call: TRBD1 (6 bases). This CDR3 is CASSQDTRGAYGYTF. CDR3 in DNA: TGCGCCAGCAGCCAAGATACAAGGGGGGCCTATGGCTACACCTTC.